A single sample gave rise to the 26 T cell receptor beta chains below, sequenced in a study of blood T cell repertoires in COVID-19. Assay used: immunoSEQ multiplex PCR; TCRdb lists only in-frame clones, some missing. This sample yields hundreds of thousands of clones, of which approximately 89% are seen a single time; about 9.9% belongs to the top ten. The source material was PBMCs or T cells enriched from blood (not recorded which). These receptors were obtained from a woman aged 40 to 55 who had recovered from COVID-19.

The gene calls are TRBV24-1 and TRBJ2-5, with D perhaps TRBD2 (6 bases). Trimming cost V 3 bases and J 5 bases, with 9 bases left between them. Germline CDR1 and CDR2: KGHDR and SFDVKD. The CDR3 is 13 amino acids. The CDR3 DNA follows: TGTGCCACCAGTGATACGGGAGAGGAGACCCAGTACTTC. Translating gives CATSDTGEETQYF.

The chain is built from TRBV27 and TRBJ2-1; D is unclear. V lost 2 bases and J lost 4, with 6 bases in between. The germline gives CDR1 MNHEY, CDR2 SMNVEV (reference sequence). The CDR3 consists of 13 residues. The CDR3 loop is CASSLALYNEQFF. The CDR3 region has the DNA TGTGCCAGCAGTTTAGCGCTTTACAATGAGCAGTTCTTC.

The chain employs TRBV7-9 and TRBJ2-7; D is perhaps TRBD1 (5 bases). The CDR3 totals 14 residues. CDR1 is SEHNR, CDR2 FQNEAQ, per germline (reference sequence). V lost 6 bases and J lost 1, with 13 bases in between. The chain's CDR3 is CASRRQGSSYEQYF. CDR3 bases: TGTGCCAGCAGGAGGCAGGGCTCGTCCTACGAGCAGTACTTC. The whole variable domain, filled in from reference TRBV7-9 and TRBJ2-7, reads DTGVSQNPRHKITKRGQNVTFRCDPISEHNRLYWYRQTLGQGPEFLTYFQNEAQLEKSRLLSDRFSAERPKGSFSTLEIQRTEQGDSAMYLCASRRQGSSYEQYFGPGTRLTVT.

This clone was counted once. V and J are TRBV6-2 or TRBV6-3 and TRBJ1-4; no clear D. V was pared by 0 bases and J by 4 bases, with 9 bases between. This CDR3 is 15 amino acids long. Germline V gene data show CDR1 as MNHEY and CDR2 as SVGEGT. CDR3 DNA sequence: TGTGCCAGCAGTTACTCCGGTAACCTTAATGAAAAACTGTTTTTT. Amino acid sequence: CASSYSGNLNEKLFF.

V and J are TRBV6-2 or TRBV6-3 and TRBJ2-7, with no clear D. In germline, CDR1 is MNHEY, CDR2 SVGEGT. V was pared by 0 bases and J by 5 bases, with 11 bases between. The CDR3 contains 14 residues. The CDR3 bases are TGTGCCAGCAGTTACTCGAGACACCCCAACGAGCAGTACTTC. Its translation is CASSYSRHPNEQYF.

V is TRBV12-3 or TRBV12-4 and J is TRBJ1-4; no reliable D call. The CDR3 loop spans 12 amino acids. Trimming took off 1 base at V and 10 bases at J, with 7 bases between the two ends. CDR3 in DNA: TGTGCCAGCAGTTTAGACCCGGGAAAACTGTTTTTT. Translated, it gives CASSLDPGKLFF.

The chain has TRBV24-1 and TRBJ2-3; D is perhaps TRBD2 (6 bases). The germline V and J ends were trimmed by 4 bases and 0 bases, with 13 bases remaining between them. Germline assignment: CDR1 KGHDR and CDR2 SFDVKD. The CDR3 length is 16 residues. This CDR3 is CATSDYGRGSTDTQYF. DNA of the CDR3: TGTGCCACCAGTGACTATGGACGGGGGAGCACAGATACGCAGTATTTT.

The chain recombines TRBV23-1 with TRBJ2-1, with TRBD2 identical over 8 bases. TRBV23-1 qualifies as an ORF whose function is uncertain. The CDR3 consists of 16 residues. The V gene end was trimmed by 0 bases and the J gene end by 6 bases; junction bases not matched to a gene: 7. CDR3 region: CASSQSPGGQGNEQFF. The CDR3, as DNA: TGCGCCAGCAGTCAATCACCGGGAGGGCAGGGCAATGAGCAGTTCTTC.

This clone was recorded only once. The chain has TRBV11-2 and TRBJ1-5; D is undetermined. Germline assignment: CDR1 SGHAT and CDR2 FQNNGV. The CDR3 runs 12 residues. V dropped 2 bases and J dropped 10 bases, with 9 bases sitting between them. CDR3 DNA sequence: TGTGCCAGCAGCTTACCCGGTTCCCCCCAGCATTTT. This gives the protein CASSLPGSPQHF.

The chain has TRBV5-4 and TRBJ2-7; 10 bases agree with TRBD1. This CDR3 has 14 amino acids. CDR1 and CDR2 (germline): SGHNT, YYREEE (reference sequence). V shed 3 bases, J shed 6 bases, and the junction held 6 bases outside the gene matches. Here the CDR3 DNA reads TGTGCCAGCAGCTCCGGGACAGGGGTTTTCGAGCAGTACTTC. This encodes CASSSGTGVFEQYF.

A single count supports this clone. The rearrangement uses TRBV11-3 and TRBJ2-5, with 11 bases aligning to TRBD1. The CDR3 spans 16 residues. Germline CDR1 and CDR2: SGHNT and YENEEA. V trimming: 5 bases; J trimming: 3 bases; junction bases outside the gene matches: 8. This chain's CDR3 is CASSLGQGEVEETQYF. The CDR3 DNA reads as TGTGCCAGCAGCCTGGGACAGGGGGAAGTTGAAGAGACCCAGTACTTC.

The chain carries TRBV30 and TRBJ2-2; 8 nucleotides match TRBD1. The CDR3 consists of 15 residues. Per the germline V gene, CDR1 is GTSNPN and CDR2 is SVGIG (reference sequence). Trimming removed 0 bases from V and 3 bases from J; junction bases left unmatched: 3. CDR3 protein: CAWSVQGADTGELFF. The CDR3 DNA is TGTGCCTGGAGTGTCCAGGGGGCCGACACCGGGGAGCTGTTTTTT.

As to this clone: The sample carries other DNA sequences with the same CDR3. The DNA for the CDR3 is TGTGCCAGCAGCTTAGGCCGCTTCAGTGGAAACACCATATATTTT. Translation gives CASSLGRFSGNTIYF. V usage is TRBV13 and J usage is TRBJ1-3; D unclear. V shed 0 bases and J shed 3 bases, with 9 bases lying between them. This CDR3 spans 15 amino acids. CDR1 and CDR2 from the germline V gene are PRHDT and FYEKMQ (reference sequence).

The chain employs TRBV30 and TRBJ2-4; 7 nucleotides line up with TRBD1. V shed 6 bases and J 7 bases; nucleotides not matched to a gene: 6. The CDR3 consists of 12 residues. In germline, CDR1 is GTSNPN, CDR2 SVGIG (reference sequence). The chain's CDR3 is CACQTGPNIQYF. Here the CDR3 DNA reads TGTGCCTGCCAGACAGGGCCGAACATTCAGTACTTC. Full variable domain (outside the CDR3, taken from reference TRBV30 and TRBJ2-4): SQTIHQWPATLVQPVGSPLSLECTVEGTSNPNLYWYRQAAGRGLQLLFYSVGIGQISSEVPQNLSASRPQDRQFILSSKKLLLSDSGFYLCACQTGPNIQYFGAGTRLSVL.

V and J are TRBV5-6 and TRBJ1-5, with 8 bases aligning to TRBD1. Germline CDR1 reads SGHDT; CDR2 reads YYEEEE. The V and J ends lost 5 bases and 0 bases, in that order; junction bases with no gene match: 4. The CDR3 covers 15 residues. CDR3 sequence: CASSSDRGSNQPQHF. CDR3 bases: TGTGCCAGCAGTAGTGACAGGGGTAGCAATCAGCCCCAGCATTTT.

The V and J genes are TRBV28 and TRBJ2-5, with 9 bases matching TRBD1. After removal of 5 bases from V and 6 bases from J, the junction contained 10 bases not matched to a gene. Germline CDR1 reads MDHEN; CDR2 reads SYDVKM. The CDR3 sequence is 15 residues long. The CDR3 region is CASSTSAQGAKTQYF. The CDR3 bases are TGTGCCAGCAGTACAAGCGCACAGGGGGCAAAGACCCAGTACTTC.

The chain is built from TRBV28 and TRBJ1-6; possible D gene TRBD1, 6 bases. V lost 4 bases, J lost 10 bases, and 14 bases lay in between. CDR3 length: 14 amino acids. From germline, CDR1 is MDHEN and CDR2 SYDVKM. In DNA form, the CDR3 reads TGTGCCAGCAGTTCCCCAGGGGCAGGGTCACCCCTCCACTTT. Its protein is CASSSPGAGSPLHF. The whole variable domain, remainder taken from reference TRBV28 and TRBJ1-6, is DVKVTQSSRYLVKRTGEKVFLECVQDMDHENMFWYRQDPGLGLRLIYFSYDVKMKEKGDIPEGYSVSREKKERFSLILESASTNQTSMYLCASSSPGAGSPLHFGNGTRLTVT.

The CDR3, as DNA: TGTGCCAGCAGTCCCGAAGCCTTATGGTCCACCGGGGAGCTGTTTTTT. Encoded protein: CASSPEALWSTGELFF. The chain links TRBV2 to TRBJ2-2; no clear D gene. V was clipped by 5 bases and J by 4 bases, with 17 bases between them. Looked up from germline, CDR1 is SNHLY and CDR2 is FYNNEI. This CDR3 spans 16 amino acids.

The chain links TRBV13 to TRBJ2-3; 7 bases are shared with TRBD2. Germline V gene sequence: CDR1 PRHDT, CDR2 FYEKMQ (reference sequence). Germline trimming cut 4 bases from V and 1 base from J; bases unmatched to any gene: 8. The CDR3 contains 16 residues. The CDR3 DNA sequence: TGTGCCAGCAGCTCCGGGACTATCAGGGGCACAGATACGCAGTATTTT. Encoded protein: CASSSGTIRGTDTQYF.

The genes are TRBV18 and TRBJ1-2, with a tentative D call TRBD1 (6 bases). The V gene's germline CDR1 is KGHSH and CDR2 LQKENI. V lost 0 bases, J lost 4 bases, and 6 bases lay in between. The CDR3 spans 13 residues. This CDR3 is CASSPPDSYGYTF. In nucleotides, the CDR3 is TGTGCCAGCTCACCACCGGACAGCTATGGCTACACCTTC.

This chain joins TRBV7-9 and TRBJ2-1; 7 nucleotides agree with TRBD2. Looked up from germline, CDR1 is SEHNR and CDR2 is FQNEAQ (reference sequence). This CDR3 spans 16 amino acids. J was trimmed by 1 base and V by 3 bases; bases with no gene match: 6. In DNA, the CDR3 is TGTGCCAGCAGCTTCCGCGGGAGCTTTTCCTACAATGAGCAGTTCTTC. Encoded protein: CASSFRGSFSYNEQFF.

This rearrangement joins TRBV30 to TRBJ1-4; D is possibly TRBD1 (6 bases). Trimming cost V 0 bases and J 4 bases, with 9 bases left between them. The CDR3 sequence is 14 residues long. Germline CDR1 GTSNPN, CDR2 SVGIG (reference sequence). CDR3: CAWSVSRGNEKLFF. DNA of the CDR3: TGTGCCTGGAGTGTAAGCAGGGGTAATGAAAAACTGTTTTTT.

The chain links TRBV24-1 to TRBJ1-1, with D perhaps TRBD1 (5 bases). Germline lookup yields CDR1 KGHDR and CDR2 SFDVKD. The CDR3 runs to 14 residues. The V and J ends lost 3 bases and 4 bases respectively, with 11 bases between them. The CDR3 sequence is CATSDPKRGTEAFF. The CDR3 bases are TGTGCCACCAGTGATCCTAAAAGGGGCACTGAAGCTTTCTTT.

The V gene is TRBV7-2, the J gene TRBJ2-3; TRBD1 matches at 9 bases. This CDR3 region has 15 residues. Germline lookup yields CDR1 SGHTA and CDR2 FQGNSA. Losses at the gene ends were 1 base for V and 6 bases for J; bases not matched to a gene: 5. The CDR3 region is CASSLVTGGADTQYF. CDR3 nucleotides: TGTGCCAGCAGCTTAGTCACAGGGGGCGCGGATACGCAGTATTTT.

The chain recombines TRBV2 with TRBJ2-1, with TRBD2 identical over 9 bases. The CDR3 is 15 amino acids. With V trimmed by 4 bases and J by 4 bases, 5 bases remained unmatched. The V gene's germline CDR1 is SNHLY and CDR2 FYNNEI. This CDR3 is CASSATGLAYNEQFF. CDR3 coding DNA: TGTGCCAGCAGTGCCACGGGACTAGCTTACAATGAGCAGTTCTTC.

J is TRBJ1-3 and V is TRBV7-2; D unresolved. CDR3 length equals 14 residues. The ends were cut back, 1 base at V and 0 bases at J, with 4 bases in the middle. In germline, CDR1 is SGHTA, CDR2 FQGNSA. The CDR3: CASSLGSSGNTIYF. For the CDR3, the DNA is TGTGCCAGCAGCTTAGGGAGCTCTGGAAACACCATATATTTT.